Sequencing of this T cell receptor (beta chain) was carried out in a study of T-cell reconstitution after alpha-beta-depleted transplantation in children. Unique molecular identifiers were used to barcode this TCRbeta library. In TCRdb, the PCR reads were re-called with MiXCR into one record per CDR3 protein. Of 500,000 to 750,000 distinct CDR3 sequences listed, 10% to 15% are singletons. The CDR3 has 17 amino acids. Trimming took off 4 bases at V and 2 bases at J, with 15 bases between the two ends. Germline V gene data show CDR1 as LGHDT and CDR2 as YNNKEL (reference sequence). This clonotype was observed a handful of times.

The sample here was PBMCs, mostly from graft donor cells, taken 360 days after TCRalphabeta/CD19-depleted stem cell transplant. The clonotype originates from a male patient between 10 and 17 years old who had a stem cell transplant for acute myeloid leukemia, so the T cells may come from the graft donor. The chain joins TRBV3-1 to TRBJ2-6; D may be TRBD1 or TRBD2 (7 bases each). CDR3 in DNA: TGTGCCAGCAGCCTCGTTCCAGGGGGGGCTGGGGCCAACGTCCTGACTTTC. Amino acid sequence: CASSLVPGGAGANVLTF.